This entry describes one TCR beta chain. Reanalyzing the 5' RACE reads, TCRdb keeps one entry per CDR3 protein, without DNA. Its table records around 550,000 distinct CDR3 sequences. The entry originates in a study of T cells expressing NK-cell markers. The germline gives CDR1 SGHRS, CDR2 YFSETQ. This CDR3 has 15 amino acids. The chain joins TRBV5-1 to TRBJ1-4; TCRdb's D call, TRBD1, is unchecked because there is no DNA. Source material: blood T cells: a sorted CD56 or NKG2C T cell subset, CD4+ or CD8+ T cells, or bulk PBMC T cells (not recorded which). This clonotype was sampled from a man aged 18-30 years in good health. The CDR3 is CASSLRRQINEKLFF.